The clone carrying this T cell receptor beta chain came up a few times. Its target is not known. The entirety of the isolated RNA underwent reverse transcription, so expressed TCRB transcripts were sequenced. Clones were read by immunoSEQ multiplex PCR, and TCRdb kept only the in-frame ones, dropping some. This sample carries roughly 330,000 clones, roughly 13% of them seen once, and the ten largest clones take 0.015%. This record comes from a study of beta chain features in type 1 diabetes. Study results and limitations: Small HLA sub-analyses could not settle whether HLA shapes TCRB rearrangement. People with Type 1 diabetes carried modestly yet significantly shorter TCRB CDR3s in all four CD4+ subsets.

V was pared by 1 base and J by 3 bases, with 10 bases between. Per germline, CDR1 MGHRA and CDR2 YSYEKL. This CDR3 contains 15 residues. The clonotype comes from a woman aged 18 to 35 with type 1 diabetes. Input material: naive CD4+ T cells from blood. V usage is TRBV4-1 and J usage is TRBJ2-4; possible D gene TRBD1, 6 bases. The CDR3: CASSQAWTVKNIQYF. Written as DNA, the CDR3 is TGCGCCAGCAGCCAAGCTTGGACAGTCAAAAACATTCAGTACTTC.